This entry lists 25 T cell receptor beta chains sequenced from one sample in a study of blood T cell repertoires in COVID-19. Sequencing was performed with immunoSEQ multiplex PCR; in TCRdb, only in-frame clones are kept and a portion is missing. The sample yields around 140,000 clones, approximately 88% seen once. Sequenced: peripheral blood. The receptors were gathered from a man in his forties or fifties with acute or convalescent COVID-19.

The chain recombines TRBV19 with TRBJ2-2; 7 bases line up with TRBD2. Germline values: CDR1 LNHDA, CDR2 SQIVND (reference sequence). The CDR3 length is 14 residues. Trimming cost V 4 bases and J 4 bases; bases outside gene matches: 3. This CDR3 is CASSTREATGELFF. CDR3 in DNA: TGTGCCAGTAGTACCCGGGAGGCCACCGGGGAGCTGTTTTTT. Supplemented by reference TRBV19 and TRBJ2-2, the full variable domain reads DGGITQSPKYLFRKEGQNVTLSCEQNLNHDAMYWYRQDPGQGLRLIYYSQIVNDFQKGDIAEGYSVSREKKESFPLTVTSAQKNPTAFYLCASSTREATGELFFGEGSRLTVL.

The chain combines TRBV6-6 with TRBJ2-5; no reliable D call. The germline V gene encodes CDR1 MNHNY and CDR2 SVGAGI (reference sequence). V was cut by 5 bases and J by 5 bases, with 24 bases left in between. The CDR3 has 17 residues. The CDR3, as DNA: TGTGCCAGCAGTGGATCCTTTCTGACTGTACTGGTGGAGACCCAGTACTTC. It is translated as CASSGSFLTVLVETQYF.

V is TRBV19 and J is TRBJ2-2; 12 nucleotides line up with TRBD2. After removal of 4 bases from V and 6 bases from J, the junction contained 3 bases not matched to a gene. The CDR3 is 15 residues long. Germline CDR1 LNHDA, CDR2 SQIVND (reference sequence). DNA for the CDR3: TGTGCCAGTAGTAGGACTAGCGGGACCCCCGGGGAGCTGTTTTTT. It specifies CASSRTSGTPGELFF.

Comments on this clone: The sample carries other DNA sequences with the same CDR3. V usage is TRBV11-2 and J usage is TRBJ1-2; perhaps TRBD1 as D (6 bases). Trimming took off 4 bases at V and 6 bases at J, with 9 bases between the two ends. The CDR3 has 12 residues. The germline V gene encodes CDR1 SGHAT and CDR2 FQNNGV. This CDR3 is CASSWGGDGYTF. CDR3 bases: TGTGCCAGCAGCTGGGGGGGCGATGGCTACACCTTC.

This rearrangement joins TRBV30 to TRBJ2-3; no clear D gene. V was pared by 0 bases and J by 5 bases, with 6 bases between. Germline V gene sequence: CDR1 GTSNPN, CDR2 SVGIG (reference sequence). The CDR3 runs 12 residues. The DNA of the CDR3 is TGTGCCTGGAGTGTACAAAGAGATACGCAGTATTTT. It is translated as CAWSVQRDTQYF.

Written as DNA, the CDR3 is TGTGCCAGCAGCTTAGGGAGCGCAGATACGCAGTATTTT. This sequence encodes CASSLGSADTQYF. The chain carries TRBV7-9 and TRBJ2-3; D remains ambiguous. This CDR3 is 13 amino acids long. Germline lookup yields CDR1 SEHNR and CDR2 FQNEAQ (reference sequence). V gave up 1 base and J gave up 4 bases, with 6 bases separating them.

The V gene is TRBV7-8, the J gene TRBJ2-7; weak D call: TRBD1 (6 bases). V lost 2 bases and J 4 bases, leaving 9 bases between the germline ends. This CDR3 has 13 amino acids. Germline V gene data show CDR1 as SGHVS and CDR2 as FQNEAQ. The chain's CDR3 is CASSLRTVYEQYF. The DNA of the CDR3 is TGTGCCAGCAGCTTACGGACAGTTTACGAGCAGTACTTC.

In its sample, this clone was seen once. V usage is TRBV7-9 and J usage is TRBJ1-1; 7 nucleotides agree with TRBD1. V dropped 2 bases and J dropped 0; count of bases not matched to a gene: 3. The CDR3 spans 15 residues. Looked up from germline, CDR1 is SEHNR and CDR2 is FQNEAQ (reference sequence). CDR3 loop: CASSLQGGMNTEAFF. CDR3 coding DNA: TGTGCCAGCAGCTTACAGGGGGGTATGAACACTGAAGCTTTCTTT.

The J gene is TRBJ1-6, the V gene TRBV7-9; TRBD1 aligns across 7 bases. V lost 5 bases, J lost 9 bases, and 13 bases stayed unmatched. CDR1 is SEHNR and CDR2 is FQNEAQ in the germline V gene (reference sequence). The CDR3 consists of 16 residues. CDR3 nucleotide sequence: TGTGCCAGCAGCCTACCACGACTGGACAGGATTTCACCCCTCCACTTT. Translated: CASSLPRLDRISPLHF.

The CDR3 DNA follows: TGCGCCAGCAGCCAAGATCCCCACAGGGGAGGAATTCAGTACTTC. It specifies CASSQDPHRGGIQYF. This chain links TRBV4-1 with TRBJ2-4, with D perhaps matching TRBD1 (7 bases). The CDR3 is 15 amino acids. Germline-derived CDR1 and CDR2 are MGHRA and YSYEKL. Trimming stripped 0 bases from V and 10 bases from J, with 16 bases between.

The rearrangement joins TRBV28 to TRBJ1-6; 7 nucleotides line up with TRBD1. The V gene's germline CDR1 is MDHEN and CDR2 SYDVKM. The CDR3 is 15 residues long. With V trimmed by 6 bases and J by 4 bases, 6 bases remained unmatched. The CDR3 protein is CASREQGTYNSPLHF. CDR3 DNA: TGTGCCAGCAGGGAACAGGGGACGTATAATTCACCCCTCCACTTT.

The chain has TRBV30 and TRBJ1-1; perhaps TRBD1 as D (6 bases). The CDR3 totals 15 residues. The V end was cut by 5 bases, the J end by 2 bases, with 18 bases between. CDR1 and CDR2 from the germline V gene are GTSNPN and SVGIG (reference sequence). Here the CDR3 reads CAWGQAGQLNTEAFF. CDR3 nucleotide sequence: TGTGCCTGGGGACAAGCCGGACAGCTAAACACTGAAGCTTTCTTT.

The chain uses TRBV28 and TRBJ1-5; TRBD1 matches at 7 bases. Trimming cost V 10 bases and J 4 bases; bases outside gene matches: 10. Per germline, CDR1 MDHEN and CDR2 SYDVKM. The CDR3 covers 14 residues. The CDR3 here is CATDRDSKNQPQHF. The CDR3 DNA is TGTGCCACGGACCGGGACAGCAAAAATCAGCCCCAGCATTTT.

The chain employs TRBV11-2 and TRBJ2-1, with unresolved D. With 2 bases removed from V and 8 bases from J, the gap between germline ends came to 4 bases. The CDR3 length is 11 residues. The germline gives CDR1 SGHAT, CDR2 FQNNGV. CDR3 region: CASSLPYEQFF. The CDR3 DNA is TGTGCCAGCAGCTTACCGTATGAGCAGTTCTTC.

About this clone itself: The sample has other DNA sequences that encode this CDR3 too. The chain uses TRBV5-4 and TRBJ1-4, with D tentatively TRBD1 (6 bases). The CDR3 spans 14 residues. The germline V gene has CDR1 SGHNT and CDR2 YYREEE (reference sequence). Trimming removed 2 bases at V and 6 bases at J, with 11 bases between. As DNA, the CDR3 is TGTGCCAGCAGCTTAGGGGGTGGAGATGAAAAACTGTTTTTT. As protein: CASSLGGGDEKLFF. The entire variable domain, with the rest obtained from reference TRBV5-4 and TRBJ1-4, is as follows: ETGVTQSPTHLIKTRGQQVTLRCSSQSGHNTVSWYQQALGQGPQFIFQYYREEENGRGNFPPRFSGLQFPNYSSELNVNALELDDSALYLCASSLGGGDEKLFFGSGTQLSVL.

In DNA form, the CDR3 reads TGTGCCAGCAGCTTGGGAGAGTATACCGGGGAGCTGTTTTTT. It yields the protein CASSLGEYTGELFF. V usage is TRBV5-6 and J usage is TRBJ2-2; no clear D. Looked up from germline, CDR1 is SGHDT and CDR2 is YYEEEE. The CDR3 has 14 residues. V lost 0 bases to trimming and J lost 5 bases, with 8 bases between them.

The genes are TRBV5-1 and TRBJ2-7; D possibly corresponds to TRBD2 (5 bases). The CDR3 runs to 13 residues. V lost 5 bases and J 7 bases, leaving 16 bases between the germline ends. Germline V gene lookup returns CDR1 SGHRS and CDR2 YFSETQ. The CDR3 region is CASRTDSSREQYF. The CDR3 DNA is TGCGCCAGCAGAACGGACTCCTCCCGGGAGCAGTACTTC.

The chain combines TRBV5-6 with TRBJ2-5; D gene ambiguous. The V end was cut by 4 bases, the J end by 9 bases, with 10 bases between. Germline V gene sequence: CDR1 SGHDT, CDR2 YYEEEE. The CDR3 runs 11 residues. CDR3 region: CASSREVAQYF. As DNA, the CDR3 is TGTGCCAGCAGCCGAGAGGTGGCCCAGTACTTC.

The V gene is TRBV30, the J gene TRBJ1-2; D is unclear. CDR1 is GTSNPN and CDR2 is SVGIG in the germline V gene (reference sequence). The CDR3 is made up of 14 amino acids. V was trimmed by 2 bases and J by 0 bases, leaving 10 bases between them. This CDR3 is CAWSLKGANYGYTF. The CDR3, as DNA: TGTGCCTGGAGTTTAAAGGGAGCTAACTATGGCTACACCTTC.

This clone came up a few times. The gene calls are TRBV2 and TRBJ1-1; 8 bases align to TRBD1. The germline V gene encodes CDR1 SNHLY and CDR2 FYNNEI. The J segment lost 1 base and the V segment lost 6 bases, leaving 4 bases of the junction unmatched. The CDR3 has 14 residues. The CDR3, as DNA: TGTGCCAGCAGGACAGGGGTCGGGAACACTGAAGCTTTCTTT. Protein: CASRTGVGNTEAFF.

This clone occurred once. The genes are TRBV28 and TRBJ1-1, with D tentatively TRBD1 (5 bases). Germline CDR1 MDHEN, CDR2 SYDVKM. Trimming pared 7 bases from V and 0 bases from J, leaving 6 bases between. The CDR3 is 12 amino acids. The CDR3 reads CASKQVNTEAFF. In DNA form, the CDR3 reads TGTGCCAGCAAACAGGTGAACACTGAAGCTTTCTTT.

The chain combines TRBV6-5 with TRBJ1-4; D is possibly TRBD1 (6 bases). Trimming stripped 6 bases from V and 2 bases from J, with 10 bases between. The CDR3 covers 14 residues. Germline lookup yields CDR1 MNHEY and CDR2 SVGAGI. CDR3 coding DNA: TGTGCCAGCAGCTTGGACAGTACTAATGAAAAACTGTTTTTT. Its translation: CASSLDSTNEKLFF.

The V gene is TRBV6-1, the J gene TRBJ1-2; no firm D call. V dropped 2 bases and J dropped 4 bases, with 8 bases sitting between them. The CDR3 has 13 residues. CDR1 MNHNS and CDR2 SASEGT come from the germline V gene. The CDR3 DNA reads as TGTGCCAGCAGTGAATCAGGCCGCTATGGCTACACCTTC. Translation gives CASSESGRYGYTF.

The V and J genes are TRBV28 and TRBJ2-7; D gene unclear. The CDR3 contains 14 residues. Germline assignment: CDR1 MDHEN and CDR2 SYDVKM. V lost 2 bases to trimming and J lost 2 bases, with 10 bases between them. CDR3 bases: TGTGCCAGCAGTTTAGAACAGCCCCCCTACGAGCAGTACTTC. The encoded protein is CASSLEQPPYEQYF.

The genes are TRBV20-1 and TRBJ2-7, with unresolved D. CDR3 length equals 11 residues. The ends were cut back, 4 bases at V and 2 bases at J, with 6 bases in the middle. Germline loops: CDR1 DFQATT, CDR2 SNEGSKA (reference sequence). The CDR3 here is CSATQTYEQYF. The CDR3 nucleotides are TGCAGTGCTACACAAACCTACGAGCAGTACTTC.